This TCR beta chain was recovered during a study of identical twins. TCRdb re-called the 5' RACE reads with MiXCR, one entry per CDR3 protein. The sample gives fewer than 250,000 distinct CDR3 sequences, around 7.6% of which show up once; roughly 5% is in the top ten. Findings of the study overall: Recombination models fit unrelated individuals' TCR alpha sharing but underestimated twins'.

Germline assignment: CDR1 MGHRA and CDR2 YSYEKL. Trimming took off 3 bases at V and 1 base at J, with 16 bases between the two ends. This CDR3 region has 18 residues. This clonotype was seen repeatedly, ten times or more. The antigen remains undetermined. These same records also appear under a second study, on yellow fever vaccine responses in identical twins. From that second work: Twin vaccine T cell responses reportedly seemed partly convergent, partly personalized.

This rearrangement joins TRBV4-1 to TRBJ2-6; the D call may be TRBD1 or TRBD2 (5 bases each). This sequence originates from a woman younger than 30 in good health. The sequencing sample was made of CD8+ T cells sorted from blood. CDR3 in amino acids: CASSQSPGPSSGANVLTF. CDR3 sequence (DNA): TGCGCCAGCAGCCAGAGTCCGGGACCATCATCTGGGGCCAACGTCCTGACTTTC.